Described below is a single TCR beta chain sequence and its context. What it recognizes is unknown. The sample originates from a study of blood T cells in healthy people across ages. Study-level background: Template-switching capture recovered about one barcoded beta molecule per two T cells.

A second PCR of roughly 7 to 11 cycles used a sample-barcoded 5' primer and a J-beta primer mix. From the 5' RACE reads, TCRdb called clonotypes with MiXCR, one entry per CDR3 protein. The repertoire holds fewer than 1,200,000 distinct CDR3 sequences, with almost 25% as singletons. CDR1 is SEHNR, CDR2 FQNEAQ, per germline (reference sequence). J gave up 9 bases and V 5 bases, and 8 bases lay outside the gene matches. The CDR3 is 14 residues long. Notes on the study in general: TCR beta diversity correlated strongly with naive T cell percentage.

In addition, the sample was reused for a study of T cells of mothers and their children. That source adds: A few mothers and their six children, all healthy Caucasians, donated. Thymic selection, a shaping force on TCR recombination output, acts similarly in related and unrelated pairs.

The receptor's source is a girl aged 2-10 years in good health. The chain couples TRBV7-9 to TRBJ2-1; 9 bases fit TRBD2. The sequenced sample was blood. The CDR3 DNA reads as TGTGCCAGCAGCCTTAGCGGGAGAACGGGTGAGCAGTTCTTC. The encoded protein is CASSLSGRTGEQFF.